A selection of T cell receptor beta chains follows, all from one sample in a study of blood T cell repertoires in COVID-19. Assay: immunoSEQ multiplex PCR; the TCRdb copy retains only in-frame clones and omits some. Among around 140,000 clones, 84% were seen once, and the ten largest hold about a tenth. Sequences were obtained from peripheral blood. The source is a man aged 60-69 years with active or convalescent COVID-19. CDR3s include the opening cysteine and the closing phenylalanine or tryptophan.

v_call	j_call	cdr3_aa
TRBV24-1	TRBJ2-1	CATSDFASGGPYNEQFF
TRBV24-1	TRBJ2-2	CATSDPYRATGELFF
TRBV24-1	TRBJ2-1	CATSDGGVGKQFF
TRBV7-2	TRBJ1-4	CASSLGAGTATNEKLFF
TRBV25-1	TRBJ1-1	CASSVGEGNTEAFF
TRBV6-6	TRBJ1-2	CASRPTGDDRYGYTF
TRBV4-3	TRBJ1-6	CASSHGDRSVSPLHF
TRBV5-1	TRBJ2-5	CASSLAGGWETQYF
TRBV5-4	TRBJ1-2	CASSTGQGAANYGYTF
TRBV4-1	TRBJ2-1	CASSQVGDTALRDEQFF
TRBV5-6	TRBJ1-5	CASSLRGNQPQHF
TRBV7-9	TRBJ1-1	CASSLSQGNTEAFF
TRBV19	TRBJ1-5	CASRETHSNQPQHF
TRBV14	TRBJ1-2	CASSQENNFIHGYTF